This T cell receptor beta chain was retrieved from a study of CD8+ T cells in alopecia areata. Study-level information: The study gave tofacitinib for 6 to 18 months, then 6 months off drug. Affected scalp percentage set treated patients' severity scores.

General study points: Lesional scalp, especially alopecia totalis/universalis, showed higher clonality than normal scalp.

Turning to this clone: What it binds is unknown.

Stated treatment: oral pan-JAK inhibitor, 5-10 mg twice daily. Germline lookup yields CDR1 SNHLY and CDR2 FYNNEI. CDR3 length equals 13 residues. V lost 2 bases and J lost 0, with 4 bases in between. cDNA reverse transcribed from extracted RNA served as the sequencing template. Using immunoSEQ multiplex PCR, the repertoire was profiled, and TCRdb retains in-frame clones only, with some absent. The sample includes about 120,000 clones, about 50% of them seen just once. The sequence derives from a human donor with alopecia areata. The chain links TRBV2 to TRBJ1-1; no definite D call. The source was CD4+ T cells sorted from blood, collected at week 4, from a patient treated with tofacitinib. The CDR3 protein is CASSELVNTEAFF. CDR3 sequence (DNA): TGTGCCAGCAGTGAATTGGTGAACACTGAAGCTTTCTTT.